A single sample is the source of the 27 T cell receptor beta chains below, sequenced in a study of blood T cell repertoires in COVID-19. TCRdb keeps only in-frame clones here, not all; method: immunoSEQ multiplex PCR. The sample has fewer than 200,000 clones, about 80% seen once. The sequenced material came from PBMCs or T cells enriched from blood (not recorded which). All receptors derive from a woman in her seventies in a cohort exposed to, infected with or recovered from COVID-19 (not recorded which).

The CDR3 bases are TGTGCCAGCAGCCCTCAACAGGGATCTGGCTACACCTTC. The encoded protein is CASSPQQGSGYTF. This chain connects TRBV7-3 to TRBJ1-2, with D possibly being TRBD1 (6 bases). In germline, CDR1 is SGHTA, CDR2 FQGTGA. The length of the CDR3 is 13 residues. Trimming pared 5 bases from V and 7 bases from J, leaving 14 bases between.

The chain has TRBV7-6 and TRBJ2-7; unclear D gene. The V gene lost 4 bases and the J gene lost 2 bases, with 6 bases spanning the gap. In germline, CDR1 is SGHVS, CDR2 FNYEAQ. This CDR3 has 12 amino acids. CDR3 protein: CASSSRPYEQYF. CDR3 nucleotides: TGTGCCAGCAGCTCGCGCCCCTACGAGCAGTACTTC.

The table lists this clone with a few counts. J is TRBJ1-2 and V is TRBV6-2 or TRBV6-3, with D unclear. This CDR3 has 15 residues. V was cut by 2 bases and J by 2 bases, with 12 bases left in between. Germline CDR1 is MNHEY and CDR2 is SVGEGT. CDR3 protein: CASSYPPGRNYGYTF. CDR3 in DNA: TGTGCCAGCAGTTACCCCCCCGGCAGGAACTATGGCTACACCTTC.

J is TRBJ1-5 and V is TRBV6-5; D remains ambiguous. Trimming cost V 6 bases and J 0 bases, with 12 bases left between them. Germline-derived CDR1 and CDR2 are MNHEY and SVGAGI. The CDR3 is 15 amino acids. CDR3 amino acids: CASRLDFYSNQPQHF. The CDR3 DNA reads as TGTGCCAGCAGACTGGACTTCTATAGCAATCAGCCCCAGCATTTT.

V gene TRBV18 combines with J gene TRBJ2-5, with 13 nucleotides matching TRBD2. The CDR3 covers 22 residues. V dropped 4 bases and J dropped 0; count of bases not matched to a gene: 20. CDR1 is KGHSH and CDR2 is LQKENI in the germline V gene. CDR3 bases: TGTGCCAGCTCACGTTCACCGGGACGGTTCGGACTAGCGGGAGAAAACCAAGAGACCCAGTACTTC. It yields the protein CASSRSPGRFGLAGENQETQYF. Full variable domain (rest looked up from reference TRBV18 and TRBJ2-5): NAGVMQNPRHLVRRRGQEARLRCSPMKGHSHVYWYRQLPEEGLKFMVYLQKENIIDESGMPKERFSAEFPKEGPSILRIQQVVRGDSAAYFCASSRSPGRFGLAGENQETQYFGPGTRLLVL.

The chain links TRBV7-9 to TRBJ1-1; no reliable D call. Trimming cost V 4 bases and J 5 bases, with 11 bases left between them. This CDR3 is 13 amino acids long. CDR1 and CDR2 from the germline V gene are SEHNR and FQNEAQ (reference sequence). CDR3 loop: CASSSSSGTEAFF. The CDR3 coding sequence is TGTGCCAGCAGCTCCTCATCGGGGACTGAAGCTTTCTTT.

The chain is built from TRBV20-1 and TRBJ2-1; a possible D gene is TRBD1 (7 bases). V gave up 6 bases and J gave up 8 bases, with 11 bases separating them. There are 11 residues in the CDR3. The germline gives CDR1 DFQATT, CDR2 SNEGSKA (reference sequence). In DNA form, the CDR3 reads TGCAGTGCCCAGGGGGGTTATGAGCAGTTCTTC. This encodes CSAQGGYEQFF.

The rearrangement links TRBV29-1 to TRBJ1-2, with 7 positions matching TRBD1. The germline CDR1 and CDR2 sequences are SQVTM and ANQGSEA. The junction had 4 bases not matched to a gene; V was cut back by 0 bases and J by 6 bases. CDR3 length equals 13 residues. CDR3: CSVEDRGTDGYTF. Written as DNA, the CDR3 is TGCAGCGTTGAAGATCGTGGGACAGATGGCTACACCTTC.

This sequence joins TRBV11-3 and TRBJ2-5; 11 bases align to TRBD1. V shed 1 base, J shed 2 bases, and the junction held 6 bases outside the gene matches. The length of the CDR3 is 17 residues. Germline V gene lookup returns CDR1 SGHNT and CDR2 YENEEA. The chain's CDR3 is CASSLGLRDRGQETQYF. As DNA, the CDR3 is TGTGCCAGCAGCTTAGGCCTCCGGGACAGGGGGCAAGAGACCCAGTACTTC.

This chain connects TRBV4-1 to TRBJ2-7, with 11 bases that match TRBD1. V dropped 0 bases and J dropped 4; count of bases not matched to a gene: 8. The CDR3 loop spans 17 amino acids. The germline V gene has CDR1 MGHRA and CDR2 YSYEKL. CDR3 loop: CASSQDRLRDRGYEQYF. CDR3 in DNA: TGCGCCAGCAGCCAAGATCGATTACGGGACAGGGGGTACGAGCAGTACTTC.

DNA of the CDR3: TGTGCCAGCAGTAAGGACAGACCCCACACAGATACGCAGTATTTT. Translating it yields CASSKDRPHTDTQYF. The chain employs TRBV6-5 and TRBJ2-3; tentatively, D is TRBD1 (6 bases). Trimming removed 5 bases from V and 2 bases from J, with 14 bases in between. From germline, CDR1 is MNHEY and CDR2 SVGAGI. CDR3 size: 15 residues.

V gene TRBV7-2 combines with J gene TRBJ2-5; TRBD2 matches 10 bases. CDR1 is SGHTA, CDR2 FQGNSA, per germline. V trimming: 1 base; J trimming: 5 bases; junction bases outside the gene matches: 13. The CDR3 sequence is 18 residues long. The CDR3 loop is CASSLVAASGSPRETQYF. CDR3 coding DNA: TGTGCCAGCAGCTTAGTGGCAGCTAGCGGGAGTCCGAGGGAGACCCAGTACTTC.

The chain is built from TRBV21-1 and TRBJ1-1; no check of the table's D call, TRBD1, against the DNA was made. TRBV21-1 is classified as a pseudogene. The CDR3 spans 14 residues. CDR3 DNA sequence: TGTGCCAGCAGCTCTGACAGGGGACGGACTGAAGCTTTCTTT. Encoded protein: CASSSDRGRTEAFF.

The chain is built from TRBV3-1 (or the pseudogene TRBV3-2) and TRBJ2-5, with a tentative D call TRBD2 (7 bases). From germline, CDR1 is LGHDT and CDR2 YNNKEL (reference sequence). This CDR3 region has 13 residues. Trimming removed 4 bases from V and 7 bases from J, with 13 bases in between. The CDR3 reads CASSRDTGGTQYF. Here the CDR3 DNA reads TGTGCCAGCAGCCGGGACACGGGGGGGACCCAGTACTTC.

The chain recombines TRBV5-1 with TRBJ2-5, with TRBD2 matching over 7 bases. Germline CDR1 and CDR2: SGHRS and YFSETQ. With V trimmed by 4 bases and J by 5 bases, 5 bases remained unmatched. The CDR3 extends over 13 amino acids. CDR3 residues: CASSPGTTETQYF. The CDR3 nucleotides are TGCGCCAGCAGCCCCGGGACTACCGAGACCCAGTACTTC.

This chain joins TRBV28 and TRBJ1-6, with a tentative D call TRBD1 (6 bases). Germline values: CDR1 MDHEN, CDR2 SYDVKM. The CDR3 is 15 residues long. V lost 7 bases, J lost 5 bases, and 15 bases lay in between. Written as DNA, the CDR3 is TGTGCCAGCAAAATCGGGGGGCATAATAATTCACCCCTCCACTTT. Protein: CASKIGGHNNSPLHF.

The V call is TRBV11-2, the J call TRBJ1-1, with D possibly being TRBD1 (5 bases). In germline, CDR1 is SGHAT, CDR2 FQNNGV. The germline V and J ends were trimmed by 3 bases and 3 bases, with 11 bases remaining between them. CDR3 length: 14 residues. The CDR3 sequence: CASSFGRGDTEAFF. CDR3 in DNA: TGTGCCAGCAGCTTCGGGAGGGGAGACACTGAAGCTTTCTTT.

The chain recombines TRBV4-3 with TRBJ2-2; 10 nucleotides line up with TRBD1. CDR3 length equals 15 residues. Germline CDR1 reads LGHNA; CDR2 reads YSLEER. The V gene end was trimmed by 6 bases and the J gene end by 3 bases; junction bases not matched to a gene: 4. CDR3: CASRTGGSYTGELFF. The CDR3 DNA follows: TGCGCCAGCAGGACAGGGGGCAGTTACACCGGGGAGCTGTTTTTT.

The CDR3 loop reads CASSLVFSEATEAFF. The CDR3 DNA reads as TGTGCCAGTAGCCTAGTTTTTTCAGAAGCCACTGAAGCTTTCTTT. The gene calls are TRBV19 and TRBJ1-1, with D hard to call. V dropped 6 bases and J dropped 4 bases, with 18 bases sitting between them. Germline CDR1 and CDR2: LNHDA and SQIVND (reference sequence). The length of the CDR3 is 15 residues.

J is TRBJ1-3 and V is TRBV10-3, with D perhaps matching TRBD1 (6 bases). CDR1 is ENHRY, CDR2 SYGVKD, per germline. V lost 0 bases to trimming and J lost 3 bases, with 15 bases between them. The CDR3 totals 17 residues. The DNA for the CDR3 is TGTGCCATCAGTGAGTCTTCCGGACAGAGCTTTGGAAACACCATATATTTT. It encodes CAISESSGQSFGNTIYF.

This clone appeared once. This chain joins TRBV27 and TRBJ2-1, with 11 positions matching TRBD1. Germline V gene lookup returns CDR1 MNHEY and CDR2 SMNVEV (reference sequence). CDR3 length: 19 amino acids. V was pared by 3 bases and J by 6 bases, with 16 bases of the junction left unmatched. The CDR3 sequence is CASSFKGDRGSSVFNEQFF. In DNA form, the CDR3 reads TGTGCCAGCAGTTTTAAAGGGGACAGGGGGTCTAGCGTATTCAATGAGCAGTTCTTC.

CDR3 DNA sequence: TGTGCCAGCAGCCAAGAGTTTCGTGGGGAGCTGTTTTTT. Translation gives CASSQEFRGELFF. The chain uses TRBV3-1 (or the pseudogene TRBV3-2) and TRBJ2-2; D unclear. The V gene lost 0 bases and the J gene lost 8 bases, with 7 bases spanning the gap. This CDR3 region has 13 residues. Germline V gives CDR1 LGHDT, CDR2 YNNKEL (reference sequence).

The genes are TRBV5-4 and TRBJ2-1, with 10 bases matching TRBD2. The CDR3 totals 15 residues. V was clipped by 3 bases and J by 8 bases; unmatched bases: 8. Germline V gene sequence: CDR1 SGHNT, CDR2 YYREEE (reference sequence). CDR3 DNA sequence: TGTGCCAGCAGCTCTAGCGGGAGAGGAGCATATGAGCAGTTCTTC. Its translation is CASSSSGRGAYEQFF.

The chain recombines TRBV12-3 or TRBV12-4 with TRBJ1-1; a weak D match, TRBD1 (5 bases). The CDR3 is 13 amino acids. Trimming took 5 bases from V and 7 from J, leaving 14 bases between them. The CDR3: CASSRQGNSEAFF. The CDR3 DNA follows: TGTGCCAGCAGTCGTCAGGGAAATAGTGAAGCTTTCTTT.

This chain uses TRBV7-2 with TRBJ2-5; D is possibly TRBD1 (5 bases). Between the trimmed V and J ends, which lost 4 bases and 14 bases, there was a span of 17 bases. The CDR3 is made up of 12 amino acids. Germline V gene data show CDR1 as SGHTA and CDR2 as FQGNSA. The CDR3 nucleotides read TGTGCCAGCAGCTCAGACAGTCGGACGGGCTACTTC. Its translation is CASSSDSRTGYF.

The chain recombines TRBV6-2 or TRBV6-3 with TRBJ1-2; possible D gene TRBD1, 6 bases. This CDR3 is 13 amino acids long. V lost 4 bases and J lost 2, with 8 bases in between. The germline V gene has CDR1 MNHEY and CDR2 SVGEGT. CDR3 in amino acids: CASSWQGNYGYTF. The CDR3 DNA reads TGTGCCAGCAGTTGGCAGGGGAACTATGGCTACACCTTC.

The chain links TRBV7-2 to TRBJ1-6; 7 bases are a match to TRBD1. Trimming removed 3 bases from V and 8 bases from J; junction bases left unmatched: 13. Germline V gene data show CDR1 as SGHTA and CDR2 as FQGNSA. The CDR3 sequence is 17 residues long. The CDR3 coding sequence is TGTGCCAGCAGCTTTGGGACAGAGAGAGGGTGGTATTCACCCCTCCACTTT. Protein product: CASSFGTERGWYSPLHF.